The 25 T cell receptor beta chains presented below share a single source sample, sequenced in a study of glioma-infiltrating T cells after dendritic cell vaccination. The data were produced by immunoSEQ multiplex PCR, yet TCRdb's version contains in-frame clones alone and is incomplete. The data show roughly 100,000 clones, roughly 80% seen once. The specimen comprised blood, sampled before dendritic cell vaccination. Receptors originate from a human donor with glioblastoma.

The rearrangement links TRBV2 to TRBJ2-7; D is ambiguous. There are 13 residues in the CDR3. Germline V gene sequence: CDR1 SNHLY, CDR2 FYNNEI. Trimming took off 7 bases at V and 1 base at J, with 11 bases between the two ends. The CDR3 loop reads CASMNSRSYEQYF. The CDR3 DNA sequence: TGTGCCAGCATGAATAGTCGGTCCTACGAGCAGTACTTC.

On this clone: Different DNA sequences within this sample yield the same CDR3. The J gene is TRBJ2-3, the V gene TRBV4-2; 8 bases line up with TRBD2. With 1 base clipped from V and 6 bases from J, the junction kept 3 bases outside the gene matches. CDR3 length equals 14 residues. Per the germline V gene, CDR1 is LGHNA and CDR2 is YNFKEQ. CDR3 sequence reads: CASSQGGGTDTQYF. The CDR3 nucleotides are TGTGCCAGCAGCCAAGGCGGGGGGACGGATACGCAGTATTTT.

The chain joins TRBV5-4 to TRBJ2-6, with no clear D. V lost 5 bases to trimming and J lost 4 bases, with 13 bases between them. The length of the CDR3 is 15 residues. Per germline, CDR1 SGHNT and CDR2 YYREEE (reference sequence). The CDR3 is CASRRLESGANVLTF. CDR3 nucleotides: TGTGCCAGCAGGCGCCTGGAGTCAGGGGCCAACGTCCTGACTTTC.

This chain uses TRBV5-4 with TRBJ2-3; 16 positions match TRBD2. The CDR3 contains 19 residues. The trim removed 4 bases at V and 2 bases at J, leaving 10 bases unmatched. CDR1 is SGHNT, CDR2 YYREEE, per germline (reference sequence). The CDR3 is CASSPEGLAGGPPTDTQYF. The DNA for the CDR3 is TGTGCCAGCAGCCCAGAGGGACTAGCGGGGGGGCCCCCCACAGATACGCAGTATTTT.

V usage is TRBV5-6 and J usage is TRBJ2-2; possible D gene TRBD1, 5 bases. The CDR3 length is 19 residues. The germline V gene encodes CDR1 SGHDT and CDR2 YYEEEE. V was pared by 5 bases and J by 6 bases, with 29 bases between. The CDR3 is CASRTNYWTSQAEAGELFF. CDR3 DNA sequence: TGTGCCAGCAGAACTAATTATTGGACAAGTCAGGCTGAGGCCGGGGAGCTGTTTTTT.

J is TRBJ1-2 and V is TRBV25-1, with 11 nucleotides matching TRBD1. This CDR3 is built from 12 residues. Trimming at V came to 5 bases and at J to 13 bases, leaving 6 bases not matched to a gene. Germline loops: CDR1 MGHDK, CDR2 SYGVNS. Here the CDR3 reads CASSPGTGGFTF. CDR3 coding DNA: TGTGCCAGCAGTCCCGGGACAGGGGGTTTCACCTTC.

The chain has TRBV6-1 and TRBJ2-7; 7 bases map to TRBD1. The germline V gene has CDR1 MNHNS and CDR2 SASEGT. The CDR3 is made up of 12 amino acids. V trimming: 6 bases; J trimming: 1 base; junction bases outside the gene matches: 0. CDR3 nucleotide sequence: TGTGCCAGCAGGGACAGGTCCTACGAGCAGTACTTC. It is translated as CASRDRSYEQYF.

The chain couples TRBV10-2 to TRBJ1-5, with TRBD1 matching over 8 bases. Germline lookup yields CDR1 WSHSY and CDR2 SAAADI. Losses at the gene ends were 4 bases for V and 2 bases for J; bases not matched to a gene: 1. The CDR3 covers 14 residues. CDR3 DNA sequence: TGCGCCAGCAGTGTGACAGGGGGCAATCAGCCCCAGCATTTT. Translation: CASSVTGGNQPQHF.

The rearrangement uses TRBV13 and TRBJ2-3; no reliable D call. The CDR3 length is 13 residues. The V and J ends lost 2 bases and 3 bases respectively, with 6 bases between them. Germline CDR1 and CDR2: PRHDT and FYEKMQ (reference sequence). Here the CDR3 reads CASSLMRTDTQYF. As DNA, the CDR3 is TGTGCCAGCAGCTTAATGAGGACAGATACGCAGTATTTT.

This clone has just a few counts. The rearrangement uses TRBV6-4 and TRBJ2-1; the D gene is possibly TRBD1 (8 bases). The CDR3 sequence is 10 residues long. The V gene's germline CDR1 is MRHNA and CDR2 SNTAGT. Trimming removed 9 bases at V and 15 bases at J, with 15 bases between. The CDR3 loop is CASVQGGPFF. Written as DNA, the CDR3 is TGTGCCAGTGTACAGGGGGGGCCGTTCTTC.

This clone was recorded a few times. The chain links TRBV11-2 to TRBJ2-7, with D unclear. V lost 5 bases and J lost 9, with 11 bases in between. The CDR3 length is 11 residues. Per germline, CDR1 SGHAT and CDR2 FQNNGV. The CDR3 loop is CASSPLVRQYF. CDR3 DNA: TGTGCCAGCAGCCCCTTAGTCCGGCAGTACTTC.

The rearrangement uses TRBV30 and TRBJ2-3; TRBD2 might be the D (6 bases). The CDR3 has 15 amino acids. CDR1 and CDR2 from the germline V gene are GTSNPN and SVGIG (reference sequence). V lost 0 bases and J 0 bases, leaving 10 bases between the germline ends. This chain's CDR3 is CAWSVTRMSTDTQYF. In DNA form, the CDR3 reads TGTGCCTGGAGTGTGACTAGAATGAGCACAGATACGCAGTATTTT.

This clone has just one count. CDR3 sequence reads: CASSSRAGDTEAFF. DNA of the CDR3: TGTGCCAGCAGCTCCCGGGCGGGAGACACTGAAGCTTTCTTT. The V gene is TRBV11-3, the J gene TRBJ1-1; D gene unclear. Germline V gene lookup returns CDR1 SGHNT and CDR2 YENEEA. CDR3 size: 14 residues. The germline V and J ends were trimmed by 4 bases and 3 bases, with 12 bases remaining between them.

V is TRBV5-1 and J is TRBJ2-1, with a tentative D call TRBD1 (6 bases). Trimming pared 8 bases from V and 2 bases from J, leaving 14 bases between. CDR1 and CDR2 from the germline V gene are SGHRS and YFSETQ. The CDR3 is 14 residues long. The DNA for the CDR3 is TGCGCCAGTGGGGACACCCTAGCCTACAATGAGCAGTTCTTC. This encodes CASGDTLAYNEQFF.

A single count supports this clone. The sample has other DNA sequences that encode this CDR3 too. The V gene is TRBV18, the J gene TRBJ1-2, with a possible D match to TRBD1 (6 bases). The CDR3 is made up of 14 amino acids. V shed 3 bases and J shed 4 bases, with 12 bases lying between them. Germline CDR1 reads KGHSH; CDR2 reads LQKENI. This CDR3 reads CASSPGQVIYGYTF. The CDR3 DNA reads TGTGCCAGCTCACCGGGACAAGTCATCTATGGCTACACCTTC.

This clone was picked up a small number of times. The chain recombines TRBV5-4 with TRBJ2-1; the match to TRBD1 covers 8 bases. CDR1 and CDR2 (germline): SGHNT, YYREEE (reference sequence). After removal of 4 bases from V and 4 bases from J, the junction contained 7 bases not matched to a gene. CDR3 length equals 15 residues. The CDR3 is CASSAGTGGYNEQFF. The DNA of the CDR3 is TGTGCCAGCAGCGCCGGGACAGGCGGGTACAATGAGCAGTTCTTC. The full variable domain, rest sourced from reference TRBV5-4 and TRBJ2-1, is ETGVTQSPTHLIKTRGQQVTLRCSSQSGHNTVSWYQQALGQGPQFIFQYYREEENGRGNFPPRFSGLQFPNYSSELNVNALELDDSALYLCASSAGTGGYNEQFFGPGTRLTVL.

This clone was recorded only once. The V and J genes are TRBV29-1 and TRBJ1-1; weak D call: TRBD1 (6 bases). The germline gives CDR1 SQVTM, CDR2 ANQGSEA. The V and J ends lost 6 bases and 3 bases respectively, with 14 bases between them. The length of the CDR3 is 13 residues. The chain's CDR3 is CSVATGGYTEAFF. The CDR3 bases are TGCAGCGTAGCGACAGGTGGGTACACTGAAGCTTTCTTT. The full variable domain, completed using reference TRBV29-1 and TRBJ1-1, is SAVISQKPSRDICQRGTSLTIQCQVDSQVTMMFWYRQQPGQSLTLIATANQGSEATYESGFVIDKFPISRPNLTFSTLTVSNMSPEDSSIYLCSVATGGYTEAFFGQGTRLTVV.

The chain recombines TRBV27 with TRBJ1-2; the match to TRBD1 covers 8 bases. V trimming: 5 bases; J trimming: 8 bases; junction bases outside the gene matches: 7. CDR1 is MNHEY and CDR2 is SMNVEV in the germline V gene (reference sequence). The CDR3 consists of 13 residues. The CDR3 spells CASSLDRADGYTF. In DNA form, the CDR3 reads TGTGCCAGCAGTCTGGACAGGGCCGACGGCTACACCTTC.

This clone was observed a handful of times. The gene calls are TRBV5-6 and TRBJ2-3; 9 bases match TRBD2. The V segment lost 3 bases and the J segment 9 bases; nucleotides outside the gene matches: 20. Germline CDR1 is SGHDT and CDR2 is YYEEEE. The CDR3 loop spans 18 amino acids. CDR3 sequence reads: CASSSLIAGGAPSTTQYF. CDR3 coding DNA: TGTGCCAGCAGCTCCTTGATTGCGGGGGGGGCCCCCTCTACAACGCAGTATTTT.

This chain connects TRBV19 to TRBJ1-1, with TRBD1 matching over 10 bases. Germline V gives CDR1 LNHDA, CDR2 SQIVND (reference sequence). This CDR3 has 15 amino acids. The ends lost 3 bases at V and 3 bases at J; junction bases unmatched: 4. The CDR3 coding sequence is TGTGCCAGTAGTATTCTTGGGACAGGGGACACTGAAGCTTTCTTT. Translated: CASSILGTGDTEAFF.

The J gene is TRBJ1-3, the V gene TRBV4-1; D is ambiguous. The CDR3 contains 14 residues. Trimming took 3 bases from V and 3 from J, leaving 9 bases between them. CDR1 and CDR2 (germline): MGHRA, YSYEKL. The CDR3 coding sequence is TGCGCCAGCAGCCAGACATGGATTGGAAACACCATATATTTT. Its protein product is CASSQTWIGNTIYF.

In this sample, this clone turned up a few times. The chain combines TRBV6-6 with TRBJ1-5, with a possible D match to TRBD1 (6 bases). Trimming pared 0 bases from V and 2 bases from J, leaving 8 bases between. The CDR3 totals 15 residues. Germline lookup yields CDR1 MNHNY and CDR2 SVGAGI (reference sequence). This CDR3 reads CASSYSSGGNQPQHF. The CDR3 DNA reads TGTGCCAGCAGTTACTCATCAGGGGGCAATCAGCCCCAGCATTTT.

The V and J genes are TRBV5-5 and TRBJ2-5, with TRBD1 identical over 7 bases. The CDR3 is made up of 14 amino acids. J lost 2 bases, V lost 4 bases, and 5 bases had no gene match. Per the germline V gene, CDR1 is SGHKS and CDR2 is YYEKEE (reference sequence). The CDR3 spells CASSLNRGQETQYF. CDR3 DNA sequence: TGTGCCAGCAGCCTAAACAGGGGACAAGAGACCCAGTACTTC.

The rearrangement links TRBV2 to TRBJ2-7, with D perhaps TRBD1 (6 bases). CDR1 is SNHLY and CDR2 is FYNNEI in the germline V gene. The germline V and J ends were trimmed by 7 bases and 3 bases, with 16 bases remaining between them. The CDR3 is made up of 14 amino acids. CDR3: CASTRQDKVYEQYF. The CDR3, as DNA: TGTGCCAGCACCCGACAGGACAAAGTCTACGAGCAGTACTTC. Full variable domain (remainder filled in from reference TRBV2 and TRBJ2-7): EPEVTQTPSHQVTQMGQEVILRCVPISNHLYFYWYRQILGQKVEFLVSFYNNEISEKSEIFDDQFSVERPDGSNFTLKIRSTKLEDSAMYFCASTRQDKVYEQYFGPGTRLTVT.

In DNA form, the CDR3 reads TGTGCCAGCAGCTGGCAGGGCAATCAGCCCCAGCATTTT. Encoded protein: CASSWQGNQPQHF. The chain couples TRBV7-2 to TRBJ1-5; the D is unclear. Germline CDR1 is SGHTA and CDR2 is FQGNSA. This CDR3 region has 13 residues. V shed 4 bases and J shed 2 bases, with 6 bases lying between them.